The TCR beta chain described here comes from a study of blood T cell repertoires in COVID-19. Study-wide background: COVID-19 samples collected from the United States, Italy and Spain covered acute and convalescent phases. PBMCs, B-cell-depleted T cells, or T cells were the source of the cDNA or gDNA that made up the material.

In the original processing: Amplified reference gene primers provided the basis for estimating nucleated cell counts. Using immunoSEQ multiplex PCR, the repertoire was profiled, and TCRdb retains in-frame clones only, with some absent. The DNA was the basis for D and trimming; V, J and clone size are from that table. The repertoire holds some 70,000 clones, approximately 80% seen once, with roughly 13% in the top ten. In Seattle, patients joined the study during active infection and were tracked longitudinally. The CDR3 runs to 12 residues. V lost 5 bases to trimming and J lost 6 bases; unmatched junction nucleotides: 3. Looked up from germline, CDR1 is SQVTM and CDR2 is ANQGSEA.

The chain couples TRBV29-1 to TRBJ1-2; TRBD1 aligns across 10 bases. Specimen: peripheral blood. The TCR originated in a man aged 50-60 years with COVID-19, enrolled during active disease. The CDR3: CSVPDRGDGYTF. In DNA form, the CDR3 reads TGCAGCGTTCCGGACAGGGGGGATGGCTACACCTTC.